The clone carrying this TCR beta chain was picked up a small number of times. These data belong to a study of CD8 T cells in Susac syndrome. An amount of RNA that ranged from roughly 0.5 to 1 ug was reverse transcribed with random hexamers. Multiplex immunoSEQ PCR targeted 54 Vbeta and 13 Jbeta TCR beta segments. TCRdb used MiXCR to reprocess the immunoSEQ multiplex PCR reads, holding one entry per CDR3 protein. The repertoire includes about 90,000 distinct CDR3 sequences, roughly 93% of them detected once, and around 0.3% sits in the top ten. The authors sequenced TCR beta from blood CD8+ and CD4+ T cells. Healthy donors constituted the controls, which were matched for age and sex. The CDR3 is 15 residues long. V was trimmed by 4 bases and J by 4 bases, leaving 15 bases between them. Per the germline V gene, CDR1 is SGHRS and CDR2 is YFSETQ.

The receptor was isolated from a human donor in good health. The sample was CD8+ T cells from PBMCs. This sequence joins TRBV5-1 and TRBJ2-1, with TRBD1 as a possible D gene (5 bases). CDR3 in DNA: TGCGCCAGCAGCCCCTCGGTCAGGACATACAATGAGCAGTTCTTC. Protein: CASSPSVRTYNEQFF.